The next 32 T cell receptor beta chains were all read from a single sample in a study of prognosis after radiotherapy for stage I lung cancer. Genomic DNA was the source, and TCR beta CDR3 was amplified from it by two-round multiplex PCR. Round-one PCR had primers specific to each TRBV and TRBJ gene. From the multiplex PCR reads, TCRdb called clonotypes with MiXCR, one entry per CDR3 protein. The sample carries around 59,000 distinct CDR3 sequences, around 27% recorded once. Sequenced here: PBMCs, sampled before or after stereotactic body radiation therapy (not recorded which). The receptors derive from a donor over 45 with non-small cell lung cancer.

A note on this clonotype: One junction end disagrees with the germline gene, perhaps due to a read error. The chain combines TRBV5-1 with TRBJ2-3; D is perhaps TRBD2 (6 bases). Germline CDR1 reads SGHRS; CDR2 reads YFSETQ. This CDR3 has 16 amino acids. For the CDR3, the DNA is TGCGCCAGCTTCCCGGGGGATGGCCCGGGAGCAGAAACGCAGTATTTT. It translates to CASFPGDGPGAETQYF.

Concerning this clonotype itself: A read error is the likely source, as a far larger clone sits one nucleotide away. In nucleotides, the CDR3 is TGTGCCGCCGTAGGGGATTCACCCCTCCACTTT. This codes for CAAVGDSPLHF. This chain connects TRBV6-5 to TRBJ1-6; D is possibly TRBD1 (5 bases). Between the trimmed V and J ends, which lost 11 bases and 8 bases, there was a span of 10 bases. Germline CDR1 is MNHEY and CDR2 is SVGAGI. This CDR3 spans 11 amino acids.

In its sample, this clonotype was seen many times. J is TRBJ1-5 and V is TRBV6-5; TRBD1 aligns across 10 bases. Per the germline V gene, CDR1 is MNHEY and CDR2 is SVGAGI. The CDR3 spans 15 residues. Unmatched junction bases numbered 7, after V lost 4 bases and J lost 7 bases. CDR3 sequence reads: CASSSGLDRGQPQHF. CDR3 in DNA: TGTGCCAGCAGTTCCGGGTTGGACAGGGGGCAGCCCCAGCATTTT.

This clonotype was seen at least ten times. The V call is TRBV2, the J call TRBJ1-2; tentatively, D is TRBD1 (5 bases). Germline values: CDR1 SNHLY, CDR2 FYNNEI. The CDR3 contains 13 residues. The V gene lost 5 bases and the J gene lost 1 base, with 8 bases spanning the gap. The CDR3 DNA reads TGTGCCAGCAGTCTCAGGGTTAACTATGGCTACACCTTC. It translates to CASSLRVNYGYTF.

This clonotype was picked up many times. The rearrangement uses TRBV10-3 and TRBJ2-3; 10 bases are a match to TRBD1. V lost 3 bases, J lost 1 base, and 1 base stayed unmatched. The CDR3 covers 15 residues. Germline V gives CDR1 ENHRY, CDR2 SYGVKD. The CDR3 DNA follows: TGTGCCATCAGTGATGGGACAGGGGGCACAGATACGCAGTATTTT. Its protein product is CAISDGTGGTDTQYF.

On this clonotype itself: Sequence at one end of the junction differs from germline and may be a read error. This chain connects TRBV19 to TRBJ2-6, with D possibly called TRBD1 or TRBD2 (5 bases each). This CDR3 has 17 residues. Germline-derived CDR1 and CDR2 are LNHDA and SQIVND (reference sequence). The CDR3 sequence: CASSIAASNSGTNVMTF. For the CDR3, the DNA is TGTGCCAGTAGTATAGCCGCCAGCAACTCTGGGACCAACGTCATGACTTTC. Variable domain in full (rest from reference TRBV19 and TRBJ2-6): DGGITQSPKYLFRKEGQNVTLSCEQNLNHDAMYWYRQDPGQGLRLIYYSQIVNDFQKGDIAEGYSVSREKKESFPLTVTSAQKNPTAFYLCASSIAASNSGTNVMTFGAGSRLTVL.

Note on this clonotype: This likely came from a read error, as a far larger clone is one base away. J is TRBJ1-2 and V is TRBV6-2 or TRBV6-3; TRBD1 matches 10 bases. The CDR3 totals 14 residues. Germline-derived CDR1 and CDR2 are MNHEY and SVGEGT. The CDR3 reads CASSRTGGNYDYTF. Here the CDR3 DNA reads TGTGCCAGCAGCCGGACAGGGGGGAACTATGACTACACCTTC.

This clonotype appeared many times. V and J are TRBV9 and TRBJ2-1, with TRBD1 identical over 11 bases. The CDR3 totals 14 residues. Germline lookup yields CDR1 SGDLS and CDR2 YYNGEE. V shed 3 bases and J 7 bases; nucleotides not matched to a gene: 3. The CDR3 DNA follows: TGTGCCAGCAGCGCCGGACAGGGGGCAAATGAGCAGTTCTTC. As protein: CASSAGQGANEQFF.

This clonotype was observed at least ten times. The chain couples TRBV14 to TRBJ1-6, with TRBD1 as a possible D gene (5 bases). CDR1 and CDR2 (germline): SGHDN, FVKESK. With 5 bases removed from V and 10 bases from J, the gap between germline ends came to 15 bases. The CDR3 covers 14 residues. The CDR3 region is CASSTGGVRSPLHF. As DNA, the CDR3 is TGTGCCAGCAGCACCGGGGGGGTGAGGTCACCCCTCCACTTT.

This clonotype occurred many times. This chain connects TRBV27 to TRBJ1-4, with 9 bases fitting TRBD1. This CDR3 contains 14 residues. Trimming at V came to 6 bases and at J to 7 bases, leaving 6 bases not matched to a gene. Germline V gene data show CDR1 as MNHEY and CDR2 as SMNVEV (reference sequence). DNA for the CDR3: TGTGCCAGCAGGCAACAGGGGGCGGGTGAAAAACTGTTTTTT. This codes for CASRQQGAGEKLFF. Full variable domain (remainder filled in from reference TRBV27 and TRBJ1-4): EAQVTQNPRYLITVTGKKLTVTCSQNMNHEYMSWYRQDPGLGLRQIYYSMNVEVTDKGDVPEGYKVSRKEKRNFPLILESPSPNQTSLYFCASRQQGAGEKLFFGSGTQLSVL.

This clonotype was detected many times. The chain carries TRBV4-2 and TRBJ1-2; 7 nucleotides agree with TRBD1. Losses at the gene ends were 1 base for V and 6 bases for J; bases not matched to a gene: 2. This CDR3 is 13 amino acids long. CDR1 is LGHNA and CDR2 is YNFKEQ in the germline V gene. CDR3 loop: CASSQATGDGYTF. The CDR3 region has the DNA TGTGCCAGCAGCCAAGCCACAGGGGATGGCTACACCTTC.

This clonotype has a count of ten or more. The chain recombines TRBV4-1 with TRBJ1-5, with unresolved D. The CDR3 consists of 15 residues. The V end lost 1 base, the J end lost 4 bases, and 11 bases lay between the germline ends. CDR1 and CDR2 (germline): MGHRA, YSYEKL. CDR3 nucleotides: TGCGCCAGCAGCCAAGCTGACGGGATTAATCAGCCCCAGCATTTT. This translates into CASSQADGINQPQHF.

This clonotype was detected ten times or more. The chain is built from TRBV6-1 and TRBJ2-7, with 8 bases aligning to TRBD1. The CDR3 spans 13 residues. CDR1 MNHNS and CDR2 SASEGT come from the germline V gene. The V gene end was trimmed by 9 bases and the J gene end by 2 bases; junction bases not matched to a gene: 6. The CDR3 is CASKGQATYEQYF. The DNA for the CDR3 is TGTGCCAGTAAGGGACAGGCAACCTACGAGCAGTACTTC.

This clonotype has at least ten counts. The chain uses TRBV20-1 and TRBJ2-5; TRBD2 aligns across 11 bases. This CDR3 contains 15 residues. With 6 bases clipped from V and 2 bases from J, the junction kept 8 bases outside the gene matches. The germline V gene encodes CDR1 DFQATT and CDR2 SNEGSKA (reference sequence). The CDR3: CSARPRLAGQETQYF. The CDR3 DNA sequence: TGCAGTGCCCGCCCAAGACTAGCGGGGCAAGAGACCCAGTACTTC.

This clonotype was seen at least ten times. V usage is TRBV12-3 or TRBV12-4 and J usage is TRBJ2-7; 8 nucleotides match TRBD1. This CDR3 is 14 amino acids long. Losses at the gene ends were 7 bases for V and 5 bases for J; bases not matched to a gene: 10. The CDR3 protein is CASTEDREAHEQYF. Written as DNA, the CDR3 is TGTGCCAGCACCGAGGACAGGGAGGCTCACGAGCAGTACTTC.

With regard to this clonotype: The likely explanation is a read error, given a far larger clone one base away. The chain joins TRBV6-2 or TRBV6-3 to TRBJ2-7; D remains unclear. V shed 6 bases and J shed 0 bases, with 6 bases lying between them. CDR3 length equals 12 residues. Germline V gene sequence: CDR1 MNHEY, CDR2 SVGEGT. CDR3 protein: CASRGCSYEQYF. The CDR3 bases are TGTGCCAGCAGAGGGTGCTCCTACGAGCAGTACTTC.

There are many counts of this clonotype. The gene calls are TRBV5-1 and TRBJ1-2; the match to TRBD1 covers 9 bases. V shed 4 bases and J 2 bases; nucleotides not matched to a gene: 3. Per germline, CDR1 SGHRS and CDR2 YFSETQ. The CDR3 extends over 14 amino acids. For the CDR3, the DNA is TGCGCCAGCAGCCAACAGGGGGCGAACTATGGCTACACCTTC. Its translation is CASSQQGANYGYTF. The full variable domain, with the rest looked up from reference TRBV5-1 and TRBJ1-2, is KAGVTQTPRYLIKTRGQQVTLSCSPISGHRSVSWYQQTPGQGLQFLFEYFSETQRNKGNFPGRFSGRQFSNSRSEMNVSTLELGDSALYLCASSQQGANYGYTFGSGTRLTVV.

This clonotype showed up many times. The chain carries TRBV6-5 and TRBJ2-5; unclear D gene. The CDR3 contains 13 residues. V was trimmed by 2 bases and J by 4 bases, leaving 8 bases between them. Germline assignment: CDR1 MNHEY and CDR2 SVGAGI. The CDR3 DNA reads as TGTGCCAGCAGTTACGCCTCCCGAGAGACCCAGTACTTC. Amino acids: CASSYASRETQYF.

This clonotype was counted many times. The genes are TRBV12-3 or TRBV12-4 and TRBJ2-2; tentatively, D is TRBD2 (7 bases). This CDR3 is built from 16 residues. Trimming left V 1 base short and J 5 bases short, with 14 bases between. The CDR3 spells CASSLVAGASTGELFF. As DNA, the CDR3 is TGTGCCAGCAGTTTAGTGGCGGGGGCTAGTACCGGGGAGCTGTTTTTT.

This clonotype was counted ten times or more. The chain joins TRBV12-3 or TRBV12-4 to TRBJ2-3, with D hard to call. The CDR3 runs 18 residues. Trimming took off 0 bases at V and 0 bases at J, with 16 bases between the two ends. Here the CDR3 DNA reads TGTGCCAGCAGTTTAGCGCTGGTAGCAGAATCGAGCACAGATACGCAGTATTTT. It codes for CASSLALVAESSTDTQYF.

This clonotype was counted many times. V usage is TRBV6-2 or TRBV6-3 and J usage is TRBJ2-1; D assignment may be TRBD1 or TRBD2 (6 bases each). The CDR3 is 17 amino acids. Looked up from germline, CDR1 is MNHEY and CDR2 is SVGEGT. Trimming took 2 bases from V and 3 from J, leaving 17 bases between them. The CDR3 bases are TGTGCCAGCAGTTACGAGAGAGGGGGACTTTACTACAATGAGCAGTTCTTC. Residues: CASSYERGGLYYNEQFF.

This clonotype was seen repeatedly, ten times or more. V gene TRBV12-3 or TRBV12-4 combines with J gene TRBJ2-5; D is perhaps TRBD2 (6 bases). V shed 7 bases and J shed 1 base, with 16 bases lying between them. The length of the CDR3 is 15 residues. The CDR3 here is CASTSGRGTQETQYF. The CDR3 coding sequence is TGTGCCAGCACCTCCGGGCGGGGAACCCAAGAGACCCAGTACTTC.

This clonotype was recorded at least ten times. This chain connects TRBV7-2 to TRBJ1-1; D ambiguous. The CDR3 covers 13 residues. Germline CDR1 is SGHTA and CDR2 is FQGNSA. Trimming shortened V by 5 bases and J by 4 bases, and 11 bases separated the two germline ends. The CDR3 coding sequence is TGTGCCAGCAGCCGTGGACCGGGCACTGAAGCTTTCTTT. Protein sequence: CASSRGPGTEAFF. The full variable domain, completed using reference TRBV7-2 and TRBJ1-1, is GAGVSQSPSNKVTEKGKDVELRCDPISGHTALYWYRQSLGQGLEFLIYFQGNSAPDKSGLPSDRFSAERTGGSVSTLTIQRTQQEDSAVYLCASSRGPGTEAFFGQGTRLTVV.

The chain couples TRBV30 to TRBJ1-6, with D uncertain. Between the trimmed V and J ends, which lost 3 bases and 10 bases, there was a span of 13 bases. CDR1 is GTSNPN, CDR2 SVGIG, per germline (reference sequence). The CDR3 covers 13 residues. This CDR3 is CAWSRRSGSPLHF. The CDR3 region has the DNA TGTGCCTGGAGCCGGAGGTCGGGGTCACCCCTCCACTTT.

With regard to this clonotype: This may be a read error, as it is one base from a much larger clone. V is TRBV9 and J is TRBJ2-3; D ambiguous. The CDR3 extends over 14 amino acids. V lost 4 bases and J 6 bases, leaving 15 bases between the germline ends. CDR1 and CDR2 from the germline V gene are SGDLS and YYNGEE. This chain's CDR3 is CASSIAPSEDTQYF. In DNA, the CDR3 is TGTGCCAGCAGCATAGCCCCATCCGAGGATACGCAGTATTTT. Supplemented by reference TRBV9 and TRBJ2-3, the full variable domain reads DSGVTQTPKHLITATGQRVTLRCSPRSGDLSVYWYQQSLDQGLQFLIQYYNGEERAKGNILERFSAQQFPDLHSELNLSSLELGDSALYFCASSIAPSEDTQYFGPGTRLTVL.

This clonotype was seen ten or more times. The chain carries TRBV19 and TRBJ1-4; no firm D call. The germline V gene encodes CDR1 LNHDA and CDR2 SQIVND (reference sequence). Trimming removed 8 bases at V and 1 base at J, with 14 bases between. The CDR3 loop spans 15 amino acids. The chain's CDR3 is CASYGLTETNEKLFF. The CDR3 nucleotides read TGTGCCAGTTATGGACTGACGGAAACTAATGAAAAACTGTTTTTT.

This clonotype was picked up many times. The chain is built from TRBV19 and TRBJ1-5, with TRBD1 as a possible D gene (5 bases). The CDR3 extends over 15 amino acids. Trimming removed 7 bases at V and 5 bases at J, with 18 bases between. Germline V gives CDR1 LNHDA, CDR2 SQIVND (reference sequence). The chain's CDR3 is CASKLGPSGYQPQHF. CDR3 coding DNA: TGTGCCAGTAAATTGGGACCGAGTGGGTATCAGCCCCAGCATTTT.

Notes on this clonotype: A far larger clone is one nucleotide away, so this likely arose from a read error. The J gene is TRBJ1-2, the V gene TRBV6-4; maybe TRBD1 (5 bases). Germline values: CDR1 MRHNA, CDR2 SNTAGT. The CDR3 totals 15 residues. V lost 8 bases to trimming and J lost 0 bases, with 16 bases between them. As DNA, the CDR3 is TGTGCCAGCGTCCGAGCAGGGAGGACTAACTATGGCTACACCTTC. Protein sequence: CASVRAGRTNYGYTF.

This clonotype was counted many times. This sequence may be a read error, since a much larger clone differs from it by one base. V gene TRBV5-1 combines with J gene TRBJ2-3; no firm D call. This CDR3 is built from 14 residues. Per the germline V gene, CDR1 is SGHRS and CDR2 is YFSETQ. The CDR3 nucleotides are TGCGCCAGCAGCTTGGTGGAGCCCACAGATGCGCAGTATTTT. Translation gives CASSLVEPTDAQYF.

There are many counts of this clonotype. This chain connects TRBV6-1 to TRBJ2-7; weak D call: TRBD1 (6 bases). Trimming took off 7 bases at V and 4 bases at J, with 14 bases between the two ends. CDR3 length equals 13 residues. Germline V gene lookup returns CDR1 MNHNS and CDR2 SASEGT. CDR3 nucleotide sequence: TGTGCCAGCACGGGCCAGGGGAAGTACGAGCAGTACTTC. Translating it yields CASTGQGKYEQYF.

This clonotype was counted many times. The V and J genes are TRBV5-1 and TRBJ2-3; 9 bases are shared with TRBD2. Germline V gene lookup returns CDR1 SGHRS and CDR2 YFSETQ. CDR3 length: 16 amino acids. V lost 0 bases, J lost 2 bases, and 4 bases stayed unmatched. The CDR3 sequence: CASSLGAGGSTDTQYF. As DNA, the CDR3 is TGCGCCAGCAGCTTGGGAGCGGGGGGTTCCACAGATACGCAGTATTTT.

This clonotype appeared many times. The chain couples TRBV6-5 to TRBJ2-7; a possible D gene is TRBD2 (5 bases). The V and J ends lost 4 bases and 6 bases respectively, with 10 bases between them. Germline values: CDR1 MNHEY, CDR2 SVGAGI. The CDR3 extends over 12 amino acids. The CDR3 region has the DNA TGTGCCAGCAGTTCCCCCACTAGCGAGCAGTACTTC. As protein: CASSSPTSEQYF.